This TCR beta chain was recovered during a study of cytomegalovirus exposure and HLA in healthy donors. 13 Jbeta primers and 60 Vbeta primers were used for the PCR. TCRdb keeps only in-frame clones here, not all; method: immunoSEQ multiplex PCR. Of about 120,000 clones listed, roughly 71% are singletons. The V and J ends lost 0 bases and 7 bases respectively, with 7 bases between them. The CDR3 is 13 amino acids. CDR1 and CDR2 from the germline V gene are ENHRY and SYGVKD. The sequence derives from a man aged 18-30 years in good health and CMV-seropositive. The chain carries TRBV10-3 and TRBJ1-5, with D unresolved. Sequenced material: PBMCs. CDR3 sequence (DNA): TGTGCCATCAGTGAGTCTGGGCCCCAGCCCCAGCATTTT. Its translation is CAISESGPQPQHF.